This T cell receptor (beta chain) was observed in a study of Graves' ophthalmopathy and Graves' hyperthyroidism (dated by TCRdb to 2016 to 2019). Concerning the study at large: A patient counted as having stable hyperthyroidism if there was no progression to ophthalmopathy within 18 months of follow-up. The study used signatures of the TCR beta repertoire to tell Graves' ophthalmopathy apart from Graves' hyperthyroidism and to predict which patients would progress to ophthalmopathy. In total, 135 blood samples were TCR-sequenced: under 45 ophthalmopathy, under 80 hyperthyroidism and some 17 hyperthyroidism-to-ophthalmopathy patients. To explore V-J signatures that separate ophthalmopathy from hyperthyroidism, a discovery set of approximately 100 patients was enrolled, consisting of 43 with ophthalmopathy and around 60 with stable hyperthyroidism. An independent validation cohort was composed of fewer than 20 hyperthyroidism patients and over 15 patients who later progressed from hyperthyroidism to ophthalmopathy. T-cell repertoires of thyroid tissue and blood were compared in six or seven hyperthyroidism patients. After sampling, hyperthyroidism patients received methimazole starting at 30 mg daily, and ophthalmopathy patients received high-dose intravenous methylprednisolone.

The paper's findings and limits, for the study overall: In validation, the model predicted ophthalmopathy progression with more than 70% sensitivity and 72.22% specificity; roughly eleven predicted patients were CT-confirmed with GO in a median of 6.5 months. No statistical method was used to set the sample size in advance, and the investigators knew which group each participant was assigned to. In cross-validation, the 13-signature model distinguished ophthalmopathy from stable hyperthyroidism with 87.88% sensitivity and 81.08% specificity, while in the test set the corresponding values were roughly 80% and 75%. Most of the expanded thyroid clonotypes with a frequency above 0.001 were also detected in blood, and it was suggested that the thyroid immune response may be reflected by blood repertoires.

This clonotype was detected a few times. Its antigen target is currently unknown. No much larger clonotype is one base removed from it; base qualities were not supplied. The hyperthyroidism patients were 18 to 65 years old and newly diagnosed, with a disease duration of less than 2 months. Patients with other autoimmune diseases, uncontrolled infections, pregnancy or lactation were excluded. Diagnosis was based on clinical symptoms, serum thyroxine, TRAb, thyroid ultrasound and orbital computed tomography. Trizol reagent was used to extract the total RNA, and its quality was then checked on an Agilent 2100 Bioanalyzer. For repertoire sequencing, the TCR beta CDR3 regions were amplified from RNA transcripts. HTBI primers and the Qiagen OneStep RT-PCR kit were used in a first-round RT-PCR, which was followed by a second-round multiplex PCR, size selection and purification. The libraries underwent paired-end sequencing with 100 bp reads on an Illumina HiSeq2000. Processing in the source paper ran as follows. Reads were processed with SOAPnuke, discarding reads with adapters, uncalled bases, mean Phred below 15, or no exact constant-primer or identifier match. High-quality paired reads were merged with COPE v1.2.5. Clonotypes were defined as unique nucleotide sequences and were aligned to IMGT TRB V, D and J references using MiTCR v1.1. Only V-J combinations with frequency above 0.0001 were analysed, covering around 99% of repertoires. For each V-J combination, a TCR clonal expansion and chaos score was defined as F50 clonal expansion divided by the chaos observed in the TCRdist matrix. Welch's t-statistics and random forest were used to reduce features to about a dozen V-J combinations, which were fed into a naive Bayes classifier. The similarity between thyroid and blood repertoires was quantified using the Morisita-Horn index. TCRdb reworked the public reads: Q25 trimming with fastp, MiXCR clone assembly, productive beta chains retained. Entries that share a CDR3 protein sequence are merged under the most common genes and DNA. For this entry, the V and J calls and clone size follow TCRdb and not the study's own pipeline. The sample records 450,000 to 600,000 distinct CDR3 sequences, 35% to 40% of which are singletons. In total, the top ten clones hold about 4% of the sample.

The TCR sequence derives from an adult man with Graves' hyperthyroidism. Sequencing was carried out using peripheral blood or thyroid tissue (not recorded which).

The DNA sequence is TGTGCCACCAGTGATTTGAAGGGGCAAGAGACCCAGCATTTT. Its product reads: CATSDLKGQETQHF. The chain is made from TRBV24-1 and TRBJ1-5, with TRBD1 perhaps the D gene, on 5 matching bases. The CDR3 measures 14 amino acids from cysteine to phenylalanine. The CDR3 DNA has 42 bases and is translated from base 1. Taken from the germline V gene, the CDR1 and CDR2 loops are KGHDR and SFDVKD. V is shortened by 0 bases, J by 11 bases, and the region joining them spans 13 bases.